Listed below are T cell receptor beta chains from one sample, sequenced in a study of CDR3 diversity in severe acne. Each CDR3 protein gets one entry after TCRdb re-called the PCR reads with MiXCR. The sample contains 89,000 or so distinct CDR3 sequences, 45% to 55% of which appear only once. The sequencing input was blood. Receptor source: a male donor in good health, serving as a control. Each CDR3 is given with its conserved first and last residue. Fields, in order: J gene, D gene, clone size, V gene, CDR3 protein, CDR3 DNA. The D gene is left open where the match is weak. Clone size, where shown, is once, few, many, or a class for clones that have expanded.

j_gene: TRBJ1-2
d_gene: TRBD1
abundance: -
v_gene: TRBV29-1
CDR3aa: CSVHGRGDSPYGYTF
CDR3nt: TGCAGCGTCCACGGGCGAGGGGACAGCCCCTATGGCTACACCTTC

j_gene: TRBJ2-2
d_gene: TRBD2
abundance: -
v_gene: TRBV7-9
CDR3aa: CASSPGTSGRGTGELFF
CDR3nt: TGTGCCAGCAGCCCGGGGACTAGCGGGAGAGGTACCGGGGAGCTGTTTTTT

j_gene: TRBJ2-1
d_gene: TRBD2
abundance: once
v_gene: TRBV5-1
CDR3aa: CASSLITSGRHGQFF
CDR3nt: TGCGCCAGCAGCTTGATCACTAGCGGGAGACATGGGCAGTTCTTC

j_gene: TRBJ2-7
d_gene: -
abundance: -
v_gene: TRBV6-4
CDR3aa: CASSLRLAFSYEQYF
CDR3nt: TGTGCCAGCAGTTTACGGTTAGCCTTCTCCTACGAGCAGTACTTC

j_gene: TRBJ2-7
d_gene: -
abundance: -
v_gene: TRBV7-9
CDR3aa: CASSLQGSHEQYF
CDR3nt: TGTGCCAGCAGCTTGCAGGGGTCCCACGAGCAGTACTTC

j_gene: TRBJ2-7
d_gene: -
abundance: many
v_gene: TRBV3-1
CDR3aa: CASSPDSRNEQYF
CDR3nt: TGTGCCAGCAGCCCAGACTCAAGGAACGAGCAGTACTTC

j_gene: TRBJ1-1
d_gene: -
abundance: -
v_gene: TRBV19
CDR3aa: CASGERDTEAFF
CDR3nt: TGTGCCAGTGGGGAGAGGGACACTGAAGCTTTCTTT

j_gene: TRBJ2-7
d_gene: -
abundance: -
v_gene: TRBV5-1
CDR3aa: CASSLGEGYEQYF
CDR3nt: TGCGCCAGCAGCTTGGGGGAAGGGTACGAGCAGTACTTC

j_gene: TRBJ2-1
d_gene: -
abundance: -
v_gene: TRBV30
CDR3aa: CAWTSRTVRYNEQFF
CDR3nt: TGTGCCTGGACCTCCAGGACAGTTCGATACAATGAGCAGTTCTTC

j_gene: TRBJ1-3
d_gene: -
abundance: once
v_gene: TRBV10-3
CDR3aa: CAIGIGDTIYF
CDR3nt: TGTGCCATCGGGATTGGAGACACCATATATTTT

j_gene: TRBJ1-6
d_gene: -
abundance: -
v_gene: TRBV5-4
CDR3aa: CASSLYTNNSPLHF
CDR3nt: TGTGCCAGCAGCTTGTACACTAATAATTCACCCCTCCACTTT

j_gene: TRBJ1-4
d_gene: -
abundance: once
v_gene: TRBV3-1
CDR3aa: CASSRRGTSEKLFF
CDR3nt: TGTGCCAGCAGTCGGAGGGGGACGAGTGAAAAACTGTTTTTT

j_gene: TRBJ2-2
d_gene: -
abundance: many
v_gene: TRBV6-5
CDR3aa: CASSRSGPTNTGELFF
CDR3nt: TGTGCCAGCAGTCGCTCCGGGCCCACGAACACCGGGGAGCTGTTTTTT

j_gene: TRBJ2-7
d_gene: -
abundance: few
v_gene: TRBV25-1
CDR3aa: CASSDRQASYEQYF
CDR3nt: TGTGCCAGCAGTGACCGACAGGCCTCCTACGAGCAGTACTTC

j_gene: TRBJ2-7
d_gene: TRBD1
abundance: medium-sized
v_gene: TRBV7-6
CDR3aa: CASSSTPGQSYEQYF
CDR3nt: TGTGCCAGCAGTTCGACACCGGGACAGTCCTACGAGCAGTACTTC

j_gene: TRBJ2-7
d_gene: -
abundance: many
v_gene: TRBV11-2
CDR3aa: CASSLAVSSYEQYF
CDR3nt: TGTGCCAGCAGCTTAGCGGTAAGCTCCTACGAGCAGTACTTC

j_gene: TRBJ2-5
d_gene: TRBD2
abundance: -
v_gene: TRBV7-2
CDR3aa: CASSLGPGLAGGETQYF
CDR3nt: TGTGCCAGCAGCTTGGGTCCGGGACTAGCGGGAGGAGAGACCCAGTACTTC

j_gene: TRBJ1-4
d_gene: TRBD1
abundance: -
v_gene: TRBV7-9
CDR3aa: CASSPYRGGREKLFF
CDR3nt: TGTGCCAGCAGCCCATACAGGGGCGGGCGTGAAAAACTGTTTTTT

j_gene: TRBJ2-7
d_gene: -
abundance: many
v_gene: TRBV6-1
CDR3aa: CASSEGRVYEQYF
CDR3nt: TGTGCCAGCAGTGAAGGCAGGGTTTACGAGCAGTACTTC

j_gene: TRBJ2-7
d_gene: TRBD1
abundance: -
v_gene: TRBV15
CDR3aa: CATSRNPWTGDSSYEQYF
CDR3nt: TGTGCCACCAGCAGGAACCCTTGGACAGGCGACAGCTCCTACGAGCAGTACTTC

j_gene: TRBJ1-1
d_gene: -
abundance: -
v_gene: TRBV7-8
CDR3aa: CASSLRSGRNTEAFF
CDR3nt: TGTGCCAGCAGCTTAAGGTCGGGGCGGAACACTGAAGCTTTCTTT

j_gene: TRBJ2-7
d_gene: -
abundance: -
v_gene: TRBV10-3
CDR3aa: CAISVSKVGTCEQYF
CDR3nt: TGTGCCATCAGTGTGTCGAAGGTAGGCACCTGCGAGCAGTACTTC

j_gene: TRBJ1-5
d_gene: -
abundance: many
v_gene: TRBV20-1
CDR3aa: CSALRPQGGAGNQPQHF
CDR3nt: TGCAGTGCCCTCAGGCCACAGGGAGGTGCAGGCAATCAGCCCCAGCATTTT

j_gene: TRBJ2-5
d_gene: -
abundance: -
v_gene: TRBV10-3
CDR3aa: CAIGGPGETQYF
CDR3nt: TGTGCCATTGGAGGGCCGGGGGAGACCCAGTACTTC

j_gene: TRBJ2-3
d_gene: TRBD1
abundance: -
v_gene: TRBV24-1
CDR3aa: CATRGQGARDTQYF
CDR3nt: TGTGCCACCCGCGGACAGGGGGCGAGAGATACGCAGTATTTT

j_gene: TRBJ2-7
d_gene: -
abundance: -
v_gene: TRBV29-1
CDR3aa: CSVRPTRGRPGEQYF
CDR3nt: TGCAGCGTCAGACCAACCAGGGGACGGCCGGGCGAGCAGTACTTC

j_gene: TRBJ2-5
d_gene: TRBD2
abundance: -
v_gene: TRBV6-5
CDR3aa: CASSYAGREETQYF
CDR3nt: TGTGCCAGCAGTTACGCTGGGAGGGAAGAGACCCAGTACTTC

j_gene: TRBJ1-5
d_gene: -
abundance: -
v_gene: TRBV6-5
CDR3aa: CASSEGGQPQHF
CDR3nt: TGTGCCAGCAGTGAAGGAGGGCAGCCCCAGCATTTT

j_gene: TRBJ1-2
d_gene: -
abundance: few
v_gene: TRBV9
CDR3aa: CASSPTSDPLGGYTF
CDR3nt: TGTGCCAGCAGCCCCACCTCGGACCCACTAGGCGGCTACACCTTC

j_gene: TRBJ2-3
d_gene: TRBD2
abundance: many
v_gene: TRBV24-1
CDR3aa: CATSDLGTSGRSDTQYF
CDR3nt: TGTGCCACCAGTGATTTGGGGACTAGCGGGAGATCAGATACGCAGTATTTT

j_gene: TRBJ1-4
d_gene: TRBD1
abundance: few
v_gene: TRBV2
CDR3aa: CASSGTGTANEKLFF
CDR3nt: TGTGCCAGCAGTGGGACCGGGACAGCTAATGAAAAACTGTTTTTT

j_gene: TRBJ2-3
d_gene: -
abundance: few
v_gene: TRBV2
CDR3aa: CASTISADTQYF
CDR3nt: TGTGCCAGCACCATTTCGGCAGATACGCAGTATTTT

j_gene: TRBJ2-5
d_gene: -
abundance: many
v_gene: TRBV25-1
CDR3aa: CASSEWLQETQYF
CDR3nt: TGTGCCAGCAGTGAATGGTTGCAAGAGACCCAGTACTTC

j_gene: TRBJ2-1
d_gene: TRBD2
abundance: -
v_gene: TRBV20-1
CDR3aa: CSAREASGRNEQFF
CDR3nt: TGCAGTGCTAGAGAGGCTAGCGGCCGCAATGAGCAGTTCTTC

j_gene: TRBJ1-3
d_gene: -
abundance: many
v_gene: TRBV19
CDR3aa: CASSIAASSGNTIYF
CDR3nt: TGTGCCAGTAGTATTGCAGCAAGCTCTGGAAACACCATATATTTT

j_gene: TRBJ2-1
d_gene: TRBD1
abundance: few
v_gene: TRBV6-5
CDR3aa: CASTDRGLYNGQFF
CDR3nt: TGTGCCAGCACAGACAGGGGCCTCTACAATGGGCAGTTCTTC

j_gene: TRBJ2-5
d_gene: -
abundance: -
v_gene: TRBV25-1
CDR3aa: CASSEFTVHETQYF
CDR3nt: TGTGCCAGCAGTGAATTTACTGTACACGAGACCCAGTACTTC

j_gene: TRBJ2-7
d_gene: TRBD2
abundance: many
v_gene: TRBV12-5
CDR3aa: CASGLGLAESYEQYF
CDR3nt: TGTGCTAGTGGTTTGGGACTAGCGGAATCCTACGAGCAGTACTTC

j_gene: TRBJ2-5
d_gene: -
abundance: -
v_gene: TRBV28
CDR3aa: CASSLGGARRETQYF
CDR3nt: TGTGCCAGCAGTTTAGGAGGGGCCCGTCGGGAGACCCAGTACTTC

j_gene: TRBJ2-5
d_gene: TRBD1
abundance: -
v_gene: TRBV15
CDR3aa: CATSVGTVQETQYF
CDR3nt: TGTGCCACCAGCGTAGGGACAGTCCAAGAGACCCAGTACTTC

j_gene: TRBJ2-1
d_gene: TRBD1
abundance: many
v_gene: TRBV9
CDR3aa: CASSARDRGFNEQFF
CDR3nt: TGTGCCAGCAGCGCCCGGGACAGGGGTTTCAATGAGCAGTTCTTC